These 10 T cell receptor beta chains share one sample of origin, sequenced in a study of blood T cell repertoires in COVID-19. The table came from immunoSEQ multiplex PCR; TCRdb's copy has only in-frame clones and leaves some out. The profile covers a few hundred thousand clones, with roughly 80% appearing a single time and more than 3% taken by the ten largest. Sequencing was performed on PBMCs or T cells enriched from blood (not recorded which). The source is a man in his fifties who had recovered from COVID-19.

V and J are TRBV10-2 and TRBJ1-1; D is perhaps TRBD1 (5 bases). From germline, CDR1 is WSHSY and CDR2 SAAADI. CDR3 length equals 13 residues. With 6 bases removed from V and 1 base from J, the gap between germline ends came to 9 bases. This CDR3 reads CASRPGQNTEAFF. CDR3 DNA: TGCGCCAGCAGACCCGGACAGAACACTGAAGCTTTCTTT.

The chain has TRBV5-1 and TRBJ2-7, with 12 bases matching TRBD2. Germline V CDR1 and CDR2: SGHRS, YFSETQ. This CDR3 is 15 amino acids long. After removal of 5 bases from V and 1 base from J, the junction contained 4 bases not matched to a gene. The CDR3: CASRNGLAGSYEQYF. In DNA, the CDR3 is TGCGCCAGCAGGAATGGACTAGCGGGGTCCTACGAGCAGTACTTC.

The chain links TRBV4-2 to TRBJ2-2; TRBD2 matches 8 bases. Germline lookup yields CDR1 LGHNA and CDR2 YNFKEQ. The CDR3 has 17 residues. Trimming removed 4 bases from V and 0 bases from J; junction bases left unmatched: 7. CDR3 coding DNA: TGTGCCAGCAGCCCAGGGCCGCGGGGGGCGAACACCGGGGAGCTGTTTTTT. It translates to CASSPGPRGANTGELFF.

The count of this clone is one. The rearrangement links TRBV5-5 to TRBJ1-5, with D tentatively TRBD1 (6 bases). This CDR3 comprises 15 residues. Trimming pared 1 base from V and 7 bases from J, leaving 15 bases between. Germline-derived CDR1 and CDR2 are SGHKS and YYEKEE (reference sequence). DNA of the CDR3: TGTGCCAGCAGCTTGTCCGCCAGGGGAAGGCAGCCCCAGCATTTT. This translates into CASSLSARGRQPQHF.

The V and J genes are TRBV23-1 and TRBJ2-1; D unresolved. Being an ORF, TRBV23-1 has a function that is uncertain. Trimming removed 6 bases from V and 4 bases from J, with 13 bases in between. The CDR3 covers 14 residues. The CDR3 loop reads CASSLPFLYNEQFF. The CDR3 DNA reads TGCGCCAGCAGCCTCCCTTTCCTTTACAATGAGCAGTTCTTC.

The chain carries TRBV10-1 and TRBJ2-5, with 7 bases matching TRBD1. V gave up 5 bases and J gave up 1 base; unmatched junction bases: 1. This CDR3 has 13 residues. Looked up from germline, CDR1 is WNHNN and CDR2 is SYGVQD (reference sequence). CDR3 amino acids: CASSRQGQETQYF. DNA of the CDR3: TGCGCCAGCAGTAGACAGGGCCAAGAGACCCAGTACTTC.

The V and J genes are TRBV9 and TRBJ2-2; 13 nucleotides match TRBD2. With V trimmed by 4 bases and J by 5 bases, 8 bases remained unmatched. The CDR3 covers 17 residues. Germline loops: CDR1 SGDLS, CDR2 YYNGEE. The CDR3 loop reads CASSLGLAGAWTGELFF. CDR3 bases: TGTGCCAGCAGCTTAGGACTAGCGGGGGCTTGGACCGGGGAGCTGTTTTTT.

The chain combines TRBV10-1 with TRBJ1-4; TRBD1 aligns across 8 bases. The V gene end was trimmed by 2 bases and the J gene end by 8 bases; junction bases not matched to a gene: 4. CDR3 length: 14 amino acids. CDR1 is WNHNN and CDR2 is SYGVQD in the germline V gene (reference sequence). CDR3 region: CASSEGQGGEKLFF. CDR3 nucleotides: TGCGCCAGCAGTGAGGGACAGGGAGGCGAAAAACTGTTTTTT.

This chain uses TRBV11-2 with TRBJ1-3, with 8 nucleotides matching TRBD1. Germline CDR1 and CDR2: SGHAT and FQNNGV. The V gene end was trimmed by 4 bases and the J gene end by 7 bases; junction bases not matched to a gene: 6. CDR3 length: 14 amino acids. CDR3 loop: CASSSRTGRNTIYF. In DNA, the CDR3 is TGTGCCAGCAGCTCCAGGACAGGGAGGAACACCATATATTTT.

The V and J genes are TRBV28 and TRBJ2-7; D unresolved. V was clipped by 3 bases and J by 0 bases, with 9 bases between them. This CDR3 is 14 amino acids long. The V gene's germline CDR1 is MDHEN and CDR2 SYDVKM. Here the CDR3 DNA reads TGTGCCAGCAGTTTTGTTCTTAGCTCCTACGAGCAGTACTTC. This translates into CASSFVLSSYEQYF.